This TCR beta chain was sequenced in a study of OX40 agonist ivuxolimab in advanced cancers. Findings and limits, study-wide: There were also nonresponders showing low normalized T-cell clonal expansion.

The method was immunoSEQ multiplex PCR; TCRdb's version includes in-frame clones alone and lacks a portion of them. The sample consists of about 90,000 clones, roughly 93% of them appearing once. With respect to this clone: What it recognizes is unknown.

After removal of 3 bases from V and 2 bases from J, the junction contained 6 bases not matched to a gene. The germline V gene has CDR1 SGHTA and CDR2 FQGNSA. The CDR3 sequence is 17 residues long. The sequence came from an adult with an advanced solid tumor such as melanoma, head and neck, liver or kidney cancer. The chain is built from TRBV7-2 and TRBJ2-3, with 12 bases identical to TRBD2. The sequencing here drew on CD4+ or CD8+ T cells sorted from blood, taken in a trial of the OX40 agonist ivuxolimab. CDR3 bases: TGTGCCAGCAGCTTTAGACTAGCGGGAGAGCCCACAGATACGCAGTATTTT. It specifies CASSFRLAGEPTDTQYF.